This TCR beta chain was captured in a study of blood T cell repertoires in COVID-19. Turning to the study itself: From T cells, B-cell-depleted T cells, or PBMCs came the material, which was cDNA or gDNA.

The protocol was immunoSEQ multiplex PCR, while the TCRdb copy is restricted to in-frame clones and leaves out a portion. The sample lists under 350,000 clones; 75% to 90% were seen once. The sequenced sample was peripheral blood. The sequence came from a man in his forties or fifties with acute or convalescent COVID-19.

The CDR3 here is CASSATGPEAYGYTF. CDR3 coding DNA: TGTGCCAGCAGTGCGACAGGTCCGGAAGCCTATGGCTACACCTTC. The genes are TRBV2 and TRBJ1-2, with D perhaps matching TRBD1 (6 bases). The V and J ends lost 4 bases and 4 bases respectively, with 16 bases between them. Germline-derived CDR1 and CDR2 are SNHLY and FYNNEI. The CDR3 is 15 amino acids. The full variable domain, with the rest looked up from reference TRBV2 and TRBJ1-2, is EPEVTQTPSHQVTQMGQEVILRCVPISNHLYFYWYRQILGQKVEFLVSFYNNEISEKSEIFDDQFSVERPDGSNFTLKIRSTKLEDSAMYFCASSATGPEAYGYTFGSGTRLTVV.